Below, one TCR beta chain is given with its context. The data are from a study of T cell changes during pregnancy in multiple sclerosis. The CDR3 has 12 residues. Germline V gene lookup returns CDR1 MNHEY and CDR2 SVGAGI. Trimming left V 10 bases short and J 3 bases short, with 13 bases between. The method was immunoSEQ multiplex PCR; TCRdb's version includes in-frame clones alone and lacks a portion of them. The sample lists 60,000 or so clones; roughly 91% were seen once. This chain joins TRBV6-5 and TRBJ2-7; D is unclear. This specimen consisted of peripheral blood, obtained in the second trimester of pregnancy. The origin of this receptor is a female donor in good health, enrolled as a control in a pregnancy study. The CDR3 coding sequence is TGTGCCAACAAAGACTCAGACTACGAGCAGTACTTC. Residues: CANKDSDYEQYF.